This TCR beta chain stems from a study of blood T cell repertoires in COVID-19. About the study: The cDNA or gDNA used as material had been derived from T cells, B-cell-depleted T cells, or PBMCs.

CDR1 SGHVS and CDR2 FQNEAQ come from the germline V gene. The CDR3 is 13 residues long. V was clipped by 1 base and J by 12 bases, with 13 bases between them. The protocol was immunoSEQ multiplex PCR, while the TCRdb copy is restricted to in-frame clones and leaves out a portion. Of about 300,000 clones listed, about nine tenths are singletons. The sequenced sample consisted of peripheral blood. The source of this sequence is a man aged 18 to 30 with active or convalescent COVID-19. V is TRBV7-8 and J is TRBJ2-1; the D is unclear. DNA for the CDR3: TGTGCCAGCAGCTTAGGGGTGGCGGTTGGGCAGTTCTTC. It yields the protein CASSLGVAVGQFF.